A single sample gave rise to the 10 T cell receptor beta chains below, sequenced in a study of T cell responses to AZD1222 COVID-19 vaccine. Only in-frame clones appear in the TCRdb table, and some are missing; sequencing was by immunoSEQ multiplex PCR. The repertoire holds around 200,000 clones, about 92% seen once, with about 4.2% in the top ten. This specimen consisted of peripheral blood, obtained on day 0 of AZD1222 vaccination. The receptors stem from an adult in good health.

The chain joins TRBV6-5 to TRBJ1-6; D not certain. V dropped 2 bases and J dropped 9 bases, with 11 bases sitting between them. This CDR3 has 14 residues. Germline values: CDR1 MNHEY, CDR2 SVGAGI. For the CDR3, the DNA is TGTGCCAGCAGTTACACGGACGAAACTTCACCCCTCCACTTT. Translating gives CASSYTDETSPLHF.

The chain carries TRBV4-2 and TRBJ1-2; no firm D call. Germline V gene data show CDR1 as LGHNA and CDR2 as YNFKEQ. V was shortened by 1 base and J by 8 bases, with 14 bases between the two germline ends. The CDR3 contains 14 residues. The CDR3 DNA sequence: TGTGCCAGCAGCCAAGTTGCAGGTGAAAGGGGCTACACCTTC. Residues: CASSQVAGERGYTF.

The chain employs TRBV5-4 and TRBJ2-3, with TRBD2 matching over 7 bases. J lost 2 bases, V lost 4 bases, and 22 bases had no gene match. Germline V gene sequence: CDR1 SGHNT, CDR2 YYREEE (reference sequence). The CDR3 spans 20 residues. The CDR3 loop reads CASSPVSWASGGGNTDTQYF. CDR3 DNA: TGTGCCAGCAGCCCCGTGTCGTGGGCTAGCGGAGGAGGGAACACAGATACGCAGTATTTT.

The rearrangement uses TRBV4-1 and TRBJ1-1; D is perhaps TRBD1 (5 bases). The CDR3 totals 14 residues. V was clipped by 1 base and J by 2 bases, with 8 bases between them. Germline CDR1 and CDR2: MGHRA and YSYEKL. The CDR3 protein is CASSQAQGNTEAFF. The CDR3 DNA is TGCGCCAGCAGCCAAGCCCAGGGAAACACTGAAGCTTTCTTT.

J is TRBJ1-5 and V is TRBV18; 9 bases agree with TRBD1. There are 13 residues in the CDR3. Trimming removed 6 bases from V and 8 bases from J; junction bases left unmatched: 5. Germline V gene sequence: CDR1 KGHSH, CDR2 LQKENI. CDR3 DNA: TGTGCCAGCTCTCAGACAGGGGGGGAGCCCCAGCATTTT. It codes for CASSQTGGEPQHF.

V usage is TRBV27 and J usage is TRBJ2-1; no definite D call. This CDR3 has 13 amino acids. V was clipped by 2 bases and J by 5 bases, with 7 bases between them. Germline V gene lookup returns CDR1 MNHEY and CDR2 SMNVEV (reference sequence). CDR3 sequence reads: CASSLAENNEQFF. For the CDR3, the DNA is TGTGCCAGCAGTTTAGCGGAAAACAATGAGCAGTTCTTC.

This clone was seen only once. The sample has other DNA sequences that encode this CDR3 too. The CDR3 spells CASSGTGGNTIYF. CDR3 coding DNA: TGTGCCAGTAGCGGGACAGGGGGGAACACCATATATTTT. The rearrangement uses TRBV19 and TRBJ1-3; 11 bases fit TRBD1. Germline CDR1 reads LNHDA; CDR2 reads SQIVND (reference sequence). The V and J ends lost 6 bases and 7 bases, in that order; junction bases with no gene match: 2. The CDR3 covers 13 residues.

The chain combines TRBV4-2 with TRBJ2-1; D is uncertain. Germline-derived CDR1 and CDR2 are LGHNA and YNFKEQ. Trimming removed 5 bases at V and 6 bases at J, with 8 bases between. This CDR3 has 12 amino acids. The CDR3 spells CASSTNSNEQFF. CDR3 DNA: TGTGCCAGCAGCACAAACTCCAATGAGCAGTTCTTC.

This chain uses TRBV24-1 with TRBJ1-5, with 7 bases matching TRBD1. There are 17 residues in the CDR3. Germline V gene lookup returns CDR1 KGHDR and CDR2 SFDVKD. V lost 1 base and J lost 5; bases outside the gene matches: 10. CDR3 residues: CATSDFRDSHYHQPQHF. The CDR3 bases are TGTGCCACCAGTGATTTCAGGGACAGCCACTATCATCAGCCCCAGCATTTT.

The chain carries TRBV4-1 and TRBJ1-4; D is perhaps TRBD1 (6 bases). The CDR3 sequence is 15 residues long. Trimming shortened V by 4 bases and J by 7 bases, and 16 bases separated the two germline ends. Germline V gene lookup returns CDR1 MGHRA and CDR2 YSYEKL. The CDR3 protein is CASSRAQGLLEKLFF. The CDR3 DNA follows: TGCGCCAGCAGCCGAGCACAGGGTCTGCTTGAAAAACTGTTTTTT.